This entry concerns a single T cell receptor beta chain. The DNA is left out, because the CDR3 cannot be placed on it with certainty; the CDR3 is given as TCRdb lists it. The data were obtained in a study of cytomegalovirus exposure and HLA in healthy donors. Germline CDR1 is LNHDA and CDR2 is SQIVND (reference sequence). The CDR3 numbers 13 amino acids, ends counted. In the PCR, 60 Vbeta and 13 Jbeta primers were used. Using immunoSEQ multiplex PCR, the repertoire was profiled, and TCRdb retains in-frame clones only, with some absent. The repertoire holds fewer than 200,000 clones, with 71% as singletons.

This chain links TRBV19 with TRBJ1-2. The clonotype comes from a girl aged 5-17 years in good health and CMV-seronegative. Material: PBMCs. The chain's CDR3 is CASTSGTDYGYTF.